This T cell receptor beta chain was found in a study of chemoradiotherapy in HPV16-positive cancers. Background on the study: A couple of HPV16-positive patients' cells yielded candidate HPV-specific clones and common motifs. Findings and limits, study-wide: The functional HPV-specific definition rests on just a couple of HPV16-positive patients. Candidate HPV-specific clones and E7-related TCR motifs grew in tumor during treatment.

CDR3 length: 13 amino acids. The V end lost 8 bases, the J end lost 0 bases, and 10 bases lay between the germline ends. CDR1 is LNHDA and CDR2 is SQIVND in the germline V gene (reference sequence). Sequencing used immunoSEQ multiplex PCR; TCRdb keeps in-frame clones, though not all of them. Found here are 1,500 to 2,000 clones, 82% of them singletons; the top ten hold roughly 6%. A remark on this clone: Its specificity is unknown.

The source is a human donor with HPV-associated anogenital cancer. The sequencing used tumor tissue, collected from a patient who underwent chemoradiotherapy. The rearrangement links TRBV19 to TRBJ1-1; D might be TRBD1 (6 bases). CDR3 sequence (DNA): TGTGCCAGTGCCAGGGGTCTGAACACTGAAGCTTTCTTT. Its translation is CASARGLNTEAFF.